Presented here are 24 T cell receptor beta chains from one specimen sequenced in a study of blood T cell repertoires in COVID-19. Method: immunoSEQ multiplex PCR; TCRdb's copy keeps in-frame clones and lacks some. This sample has about 150,000 clones; around 82% occur once, and the top ten carry 6%. The specimen was PBMCs or T cells enriched from blood (not recorded which). The receptor source for this set is a woman in her forties or fifties who had recovered from COVID-19.

This clone was counted a few times. The chain combines TRBV12-3 or TRBV12-4 with TRBJ1-1; possibly TRBD1 for D (5 bases). The CDR3 consists of 13 residues. The V gene lost 2 bases and the J gene lost 12 bases, with 16 bases spanning the gap. Here the CDR3 reads CASSLRTKGMTFF. In DNA, the CDR3 is TGTGCCAGCAGTTTACGGACAAAGGGCATGACTTTCTTT.

The chain employs TRBV29-1 and TRBJ2-3, with D possibly being TRBD1 (5 bases). Germline V gene data show CDR1 as SQVTM and CDR2 as ANQGSEA. This CDR3 comprises 12 residues. With 3 bases removed from V and 6 bases from J, the gap between germline ends came to 10 bases. CDR3 nucleotides: TGCAGCGTTGACAGGGATGGCGATACGCAGTATTTT. Its translation: CSVDRDGDTQYF.

The V gene is TRBV28, the J gene TRBJ2-7; TRBD1 agrees at 10 bases. This CDR3 has 16 residues. V trimming: 3 bases; J trimming: 0 bases; junction bases outside the gene matches: 5. Germline CDR1 is MDHEN and CDR2 is SYDVKM. CDR3 in amino acids: CASSLGTGDSSYEQYF. In DNA form, the CDR3 reads TGTGCCAGCAGTTTGGGGACAGGGGATAGCTCCTACGAGCAGTACTTC.

The chain has TRBV5-1 and TRBJ2-3; D gene ambiguous. This CDR3 comprises 14 residues. V lost 0 bases to trimming and J lost 2 bases, with 7 bases between them. CDR1 is SGHRS, CDR2 YFSETQ, per germline. The CDR3 DNA follows: TGCGCCAGCAGCTTGGTGGCAAACACAGATACGCAGTATTTT. It codes for CASSLVANTDTQYF.

The chain couples TRBV10-3 to TRBJ2-7; tentatively, D is TRBD2 (6 bases). The CDR3 runs to 14 residues. Germline V CDR1 and CDR2: ENHRY, SYGVKD. The germline V and J ends were trimmed by 3 bases and 3 bases, with 12 bases remaining between them. CDR3 in amino acids: CAISEGTLGYEQYF. The CDR3 coding sequence is TGTGCCATCAGTGAAGGGACTTTAGGCTACGAGCAGTACTTC.

The J gene is TRBJ2-7, the V gene TRBV10-2; tentative D call: TRBD2 (5 bases). This CDR3 contains 14 residues. Germline V gives CDR1 WSHSY, CDR2 SAAADI. V lost 0 bases to trimming and J lost 6 bases, with 12 bases between them. The CDR3 DNA follows: TGCGCCAGCAGTGAGTCGACGGGGTACGGCGAGCAGTACGTC. Its protein product is CASSESTGYGEQYV.

The chain links TRBV27 to TRBJ1-4; TRBD1 might be the D (6 bases). Trimming left V 6 bases short and J 7 bases short, with 18 bases between. CDR3 size: 15 residues. Germline CDR1 MNHEY, CDR2 SMNVEV (reference sequence). This CDR3 is CASRGPAGAGEKLFF. In nucleotides, the CDR3 is TGTGCCAGCAGGGGCCCGGCAGGGGCTGGTGAAAAACTGTTTTTT.

The chain carries TRBV12-3 or TRBV12-4 and TRBJ1-2, with TRBD1 identical over 7 bases. CDR3 length: 13 residues. The V segment lost 6 bases and the J segment 8 bases; nucleotides outside the gene matches: 9. The CDR3 loop is CASRPTGYEGYTF. The CDR3 region has the DNA TGTGCCAGCAGGCCGACAGGGTATGAGGGCTACACCTTC.

The rearrangement joins TRBV5-1 to TRBJ1-6, with a possible D match to TRBD1 (5 bases). This CDR3 has 15 amino acids. The germline V gene encodes CDR1 SGHRS and CDR2 YFSETQ. V was trimmed by 0 bases and J by 9 bases, leaving 13 bases between them. The CDR3 sequence is CASSLDWGTGSPLHF. The CDR3 region has the DNA TGCGCCAGCAGCTTGGATTGGGGCACGGGTTCACCCCTCCACTTT.

This clone was recorded many times. The chain links TRBV10-2 to TRBJ2-3; D is perhaps TRBD1 (8 bases). The germline V and J ends were trimmed by 7 bases and 3 bases, with 14 bases remaining between them. The CDR3 runs to 14 residues. Germline CDR1 is WSHSY and CDR2 is SAAADI. This CDR3 reads CASNRGGSTDTQYF. CDR3 DNA sequence: TGCGCCAGCAACAGGGGGGGGAGTACAGATACGCAGTATTTT.

This clone has a handful of counts. This chain uses TRBV28 with TRBJ1-6, with 7 bases identical to TRBD1. V shed 7 bases and J 10 bases; nucleotides not matched to a gene: 13. The CDR3 covers 15 residues. Germline V gene lookup returns CDR1 MDHEN and CDR2 SYDVKM. This CDR3 is CASTYGLRGPSPLHF. CDR3 nucleotide sequence: TGTGCCAGCACCTACGGCTTGAGGGGGCCCTCACCCCTCCACTTT.

V and J are TRBV2 and TRBJ1-2, with 9 bases that match TRBD1. Germline V lookup: CDR1 SNHLY, CDR2 FYNNEI. V shed 6 bases and J 8 bases; nucleotides not matched to a gene: 7. CDR3 length: 13 amino acids. The CDR3 sequence: CASRGGQGQGYTF. CDR3 nucleotides: TGTGCCAGCAGGGGTGGACAGGGGCAGGGCTACACCTTC.

CDR3 in DNA: TGTGCCAGCAGCACCGGGACAGGCTACAATGAGCAGTTCTTC. Translating gives CASSTGTGYNEQFF. The V call is TRBV19, the J call TRBJ2-1, with 8 bases lining up with TRBD1. This CDR3 contains 14 residues. Germline V gene sequence: CDR1 LNHDA, CDR2 SQIVND (reference sequence). V lost 9 bases and J lost 3; bases outside the gene matches: 7.

The chain links TRBV2 to TRBJ2-2; 8 nucleotides align to TRBD2. J gave up 1 base and V 10 bases, and 11 bases lay outside the gene matches. In germline, CDR1 is SNHLY, CDR2 FYNNEI. CDR3 length: 16 residues. CDR3 loop: CATLQRGRENTGELFF. The CDR3 nucleotides read TGTGCCACCCTCCAGCGGGGGAGGGAGAACACCGGGGAGCTGTTTTTT.

V usage is TRBV19 and J usage is TRBJ1-6; D ambiguous. Trimming took 3 bases from V and 7 from J, leaving 10 bases between them. The CDR3 contains 14 residues. Looked up from germline, CDR1 is LNHDA and CDR2 is SQIVND (reference sequence). CDR3 protein: CASSMEVLNSPLHF. Written as DNA, the CDR3 is TGTGCCAGTAGTATGGAGGTTCTAAATTCACCCCTCCACTTT.

The gene calls are TRBV27 and TRBJ1-3; maybe TRBD1 (6 bases). CDR1 and CDR2 (germline): MNHEY, SMNVEV (reference sequence). V was pared by 5 bases and J by 2 bases, with 16 bases between. This CDR3 is built from 16 residues. CDR3 loop: CASSEEGGGAGNTIYF. CDR3 in DNA: TGTGCCAGCAGTGAGGAAGGGGGGGGAGCTGGAAACACCATATATTTT.

In DNA, the CDR3 is TGTGCCAGCAGTTCACAGGGAAGGGCTGGAAACACCATATATTTT. Translating it yields CASSSQGRAGNTIYF. The chain employs TRBV28 and TRBJ1-3; weak D call: TRBD1 (6 bases). Trimming left V 4 bases short and J 2 bases short, with 12 bases between. The CDR3 totals 15 residues. Germline CDR1 reads MDHEN; CDR2 reads SYDVKM.

This rearrangement joins TRBV15 to TRBJ2-3; D perhaps matches TRBD2 (6 bases). Germline V gives CDR1 LNHNV, CDR2 YYDKDF (reference sequence). The V gene lost 10 bases and the J gene lost 6 bases, with 17 bases spanning the gap. The CDR3 runs to 13 residues. The DNA for the CDR3 is TGTGCCATCGCCCGGGGGACGGGGGATACGCAGTATTTT. Translated, it gives CAIARGTGDTQYF. The full variable domain, in which reference TRBV15 and TRBJ2-3 provide the parts outside the CDR3, is DAMVIQNPRYQVTQFGKPVTLSCSQTLNHNVMYWYQQKSSQAPKLLFHYYDKDFNNEADTPDNFQSRRPNTSFCFLDIRSPGLGDTAMYLCAIARGTGDTQYFGPGTRLTVL.

This chain uses TRBV27 with TRBJ1-5, with D perhaps matching TRBD1 (5 bases). CDR3 length: 13 amino acids. Trimming removed 5 bases at V and 4 bases at J, with 9 bases between. CDR1 and CDR2 from the germline V gene are MNHEY and SMNVEV (reference sequence). CDR3 sequence: CASSGGRNQPQHF. In nucleotides, the CDR3 is TGTGCCAGCAGTGGGGGGAGGAATCAGCCCCAGCATTTT.

This clone has only one observation. The chain carries TRBV7-8 and TRBJ2-7; 11 nucleotides match TRBD2. CDR3 length equals 15 residues. The germline gives CDR1 SGHVS, CDR2 FQNEAQ. V was pared by 4 bases and J by 5 bases, with 7 bases of the junction left unmatched. CDR3 region: CASSSVLAGAHEQYF. The CDR3 DNA reads TGTGCCAGCAGCTCGGTACTAGCGGGGGCCCACGAGCAGTACTTC. Using reference TRBV7-8 and TRBJ2-7 for the parts outside the CDR3, the full variable domain is GAGVSQSPRYKVAKRGQDVALRCDPISGHVSLFWYQQALGQGPEFLTYFQNEAQLDKSGLPSDRFFAERPEGSVSTLKIQRTQQEDSAVYLCASSSVLAGAHEQYFGPGTRLTVT.

The gene calls are TRBV5-5 and TRBJ1-6, with D unclear. The CDR3 runs to 9 residues. The V gene lost 9 bases and the J gene lost 8 bases, with 3 bases spanning the gap. Germline V lookup: CDR1 SGHKS, CDR2 YYEKEE (reference sequence). The CDR3 DNA reads as TGTGCCAACTATTCACCCCTCCACTTT. This gives the protein CANYSPLHF.

The rearrangement links TRBV3-1 (or the pseudogene TRBV3-2) to TRBJ2-2; D gene unclear. This CDR3 spans 14 amino acids. V lost 4 bases to trimming and J lost 0 bases, with 6 bases between them. Germline V gene sequence: CDR1 LGHDT, CDR2 YNNKEL (reference sequence). CDR3 nucleotides: TGTGCCAGCAGCCCTCGTACGAACACCGGGGAGCTGTTTTTT. This codes for CASSPRTNTGELFF.

V is TRBV28 and J is TRBJ1-2; the D is unclear. Germline CDR1 and CDR2: MDHEN and SYDVKM. V lost 7 bases to trimming and J lost 2 bases, with 11 bases between them. The CDR3 has 13 residues. The CDR3 sequence: CASTPLLNYGYTF. The CDR3 DNA reads TGTGCCAGCACCCCACTTCTGAACTATGGCTACACCTTC.

The CDR3 region is CASSLGPEGSQPQHF. CDR3 sequence (DNA): TGCGCCAGCAGCTTGGGGCCGGAGGGGAGCCAGCCCCAGCATTTT. The rearrangement links TRBV5-1 to TRBJ1-5, with D perhaps matching TRBD1 (5 bases). The CDR3 has 15 amino acids. Per germline, CDR1 SGHRS and CDR2 YFSETQ. V lost 0 bases to trimming and J lost 7 bases, with 14 bases between them.